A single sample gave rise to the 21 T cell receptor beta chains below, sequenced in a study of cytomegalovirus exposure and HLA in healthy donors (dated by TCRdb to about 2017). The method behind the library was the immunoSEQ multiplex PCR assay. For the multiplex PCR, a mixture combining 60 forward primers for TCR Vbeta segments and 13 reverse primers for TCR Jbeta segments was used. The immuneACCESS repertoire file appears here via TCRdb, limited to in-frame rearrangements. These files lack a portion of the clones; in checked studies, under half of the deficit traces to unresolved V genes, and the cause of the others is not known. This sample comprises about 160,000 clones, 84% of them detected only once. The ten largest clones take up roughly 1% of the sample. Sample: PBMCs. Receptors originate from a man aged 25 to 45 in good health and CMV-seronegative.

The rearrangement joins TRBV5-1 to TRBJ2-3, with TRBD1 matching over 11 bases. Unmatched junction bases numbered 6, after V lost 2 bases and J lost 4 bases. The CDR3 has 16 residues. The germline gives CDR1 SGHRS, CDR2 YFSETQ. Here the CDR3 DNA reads TGCGCCAGCAGCTTCATGGGACAGGGGGTTCCAGATACGCAGTATTTT. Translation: CASSFMGQGVPDTQYF.

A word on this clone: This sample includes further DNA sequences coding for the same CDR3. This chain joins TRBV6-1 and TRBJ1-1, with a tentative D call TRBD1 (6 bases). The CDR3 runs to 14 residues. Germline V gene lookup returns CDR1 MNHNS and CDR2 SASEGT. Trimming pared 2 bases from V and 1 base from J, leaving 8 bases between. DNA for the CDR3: TGTGCCAGCAGTGAACTAGGGGGGAACACTGAAGCTTTCTTT. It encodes CASSELGGNTEAFF.

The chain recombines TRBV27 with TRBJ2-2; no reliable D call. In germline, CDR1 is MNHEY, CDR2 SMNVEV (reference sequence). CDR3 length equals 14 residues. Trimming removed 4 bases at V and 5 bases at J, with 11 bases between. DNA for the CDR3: TGTGCCAGCAGTTGGCTCGCGGAGACCGGGGAGCTGTTTTTT. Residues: CASSWLAETGELFF.

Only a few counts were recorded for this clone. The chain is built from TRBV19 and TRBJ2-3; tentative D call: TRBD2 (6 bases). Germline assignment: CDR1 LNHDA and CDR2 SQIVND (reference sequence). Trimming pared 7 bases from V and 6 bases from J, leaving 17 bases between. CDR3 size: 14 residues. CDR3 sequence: CASNSRSGVDTQYF. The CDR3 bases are TGTGCCAGTAACTCGCGGTCGGGAGTGGATACGCAGTATTTT.

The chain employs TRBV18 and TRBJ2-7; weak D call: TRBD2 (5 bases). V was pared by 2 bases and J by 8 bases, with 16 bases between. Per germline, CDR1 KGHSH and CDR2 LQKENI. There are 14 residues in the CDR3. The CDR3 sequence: CASSPTLASFKQYF. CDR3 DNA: TGTGCCAGCTCACCAACTCTAGCCTCCTTCAAGCAGTACTTC.

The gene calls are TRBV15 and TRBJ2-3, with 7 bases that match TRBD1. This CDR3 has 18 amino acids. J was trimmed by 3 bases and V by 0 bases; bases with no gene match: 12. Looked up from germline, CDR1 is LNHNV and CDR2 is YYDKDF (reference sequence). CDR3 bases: TGTGCCACCAGCAGAGATCGGGCAGGGGGTACGGTAACAGATACGCAGTATTTT. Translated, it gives CATSRDRAGGTVTDTQYF.

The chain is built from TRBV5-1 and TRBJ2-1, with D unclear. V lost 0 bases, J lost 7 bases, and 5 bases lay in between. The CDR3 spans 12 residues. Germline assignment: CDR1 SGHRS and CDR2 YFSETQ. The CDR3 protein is CASSLALNEQFF. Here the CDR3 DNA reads TGCGCCAGCAGCTTGGCCCTGAATGAGCAGTTCTTC.

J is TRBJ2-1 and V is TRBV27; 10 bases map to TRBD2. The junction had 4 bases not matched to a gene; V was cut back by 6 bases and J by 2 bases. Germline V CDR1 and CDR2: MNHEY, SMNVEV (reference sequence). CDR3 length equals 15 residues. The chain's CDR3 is CASRIGLAAYNEQFF. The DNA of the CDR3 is TGTGCCAGCAGGATCGGACTAGCGGCCTACAATGAGCAGTTCTTC.

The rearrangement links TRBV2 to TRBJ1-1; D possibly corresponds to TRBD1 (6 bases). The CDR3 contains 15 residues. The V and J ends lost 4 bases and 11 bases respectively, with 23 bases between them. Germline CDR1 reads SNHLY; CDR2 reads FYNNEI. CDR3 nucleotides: TGTGCCAGCAGTGGATCCGGGACACCGGGTGAGAGGGCTTTCTTT. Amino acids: CASSGSGTPGERAFF.

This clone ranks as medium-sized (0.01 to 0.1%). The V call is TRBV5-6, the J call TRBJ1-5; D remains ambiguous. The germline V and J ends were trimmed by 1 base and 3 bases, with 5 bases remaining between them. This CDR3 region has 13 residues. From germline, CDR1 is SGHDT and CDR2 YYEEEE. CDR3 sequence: CASSLSLNQPQHF. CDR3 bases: TGTGCCAGCAGCTTGAGCCTCAATCAGCCCCAGCATTTT. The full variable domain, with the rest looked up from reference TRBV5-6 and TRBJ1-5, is DAGVTQSPTHLIKTRGQQVTLRCSPKSGHDTVSWYQQALGQGPQFIFQYYEEEERQRGNFPDRFSGHQFPNYSSELNVNALLLGDSALYLCASSLSLNQPQHFGDGTRLSIL.

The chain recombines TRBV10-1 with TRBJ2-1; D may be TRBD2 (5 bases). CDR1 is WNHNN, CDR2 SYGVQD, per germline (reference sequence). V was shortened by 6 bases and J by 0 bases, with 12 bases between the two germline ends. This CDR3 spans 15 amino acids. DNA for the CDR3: TGCGCCAGCAGCAAGGAGGAGCCCTCCTACAATGAGCAGTTCTTC. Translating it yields CASSKEEPSYNEQFF.

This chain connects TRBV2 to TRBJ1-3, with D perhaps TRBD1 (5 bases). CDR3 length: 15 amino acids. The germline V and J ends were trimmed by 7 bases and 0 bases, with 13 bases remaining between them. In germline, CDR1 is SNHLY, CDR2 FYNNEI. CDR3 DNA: TGTGCCAGCAACCCCACAGGTCGCTCTGGAAACACCATATATTTT. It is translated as CASNPTGRSGNTIYF.

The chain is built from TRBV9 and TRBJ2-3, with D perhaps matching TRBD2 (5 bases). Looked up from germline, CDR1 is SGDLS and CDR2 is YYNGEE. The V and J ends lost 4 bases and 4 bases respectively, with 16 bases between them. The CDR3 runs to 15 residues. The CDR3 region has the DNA TGTGCCAGCAGCCCCCGGTCTAGCTGGGCAGATACGCAGTATTTT. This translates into CASSPRSSWADTQYF. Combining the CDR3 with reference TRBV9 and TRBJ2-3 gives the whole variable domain DSGVTQTPKHLITATGQRVTLRCSPRSGDLSVYWYQQSLDQGLQFLIQYYNGEERAKGNILERFSAQQFPDLHSELNLSSLELGDSALYFCASSPRSSWADTQYFGPGTRLTVL.

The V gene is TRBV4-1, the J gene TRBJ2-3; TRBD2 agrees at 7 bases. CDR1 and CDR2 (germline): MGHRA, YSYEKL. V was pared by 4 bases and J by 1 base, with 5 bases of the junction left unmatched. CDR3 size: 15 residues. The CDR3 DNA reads TGCGCCAGCAGCCCCAGCGGGGTGGGCACAGATACGCAGTATTTT. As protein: CASSPSGVGTDTQYF.

The CDR3 region is CSDQQSMNTEAFF. The CDR3 DNA sequence: TGCAGCGACCAACAGAGCATGAACACTGAAGCTTTCTTT. This chain connects TRBV29-1 to TRBJ1-1, with D uncertain. Trimming stripped 7 bases from V and 0 bases from J, with 12 bases between. CDR1 is SQVTM and CDR2 is ANQGSEA in the germline V gene. There are 13 residues in the CDR3.

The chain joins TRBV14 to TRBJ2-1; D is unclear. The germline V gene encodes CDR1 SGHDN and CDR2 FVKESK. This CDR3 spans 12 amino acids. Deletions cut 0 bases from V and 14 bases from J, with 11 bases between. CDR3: CASSQDLGDKFF. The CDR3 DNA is TGTGCCAGCAGCCAAGATCTCGGTGATAAGTTCTTC.

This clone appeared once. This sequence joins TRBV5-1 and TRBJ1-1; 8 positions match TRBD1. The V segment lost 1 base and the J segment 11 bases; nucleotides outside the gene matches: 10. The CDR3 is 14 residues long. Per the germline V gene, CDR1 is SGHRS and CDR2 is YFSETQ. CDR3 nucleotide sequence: TGCGCCAGCAGCTTGAGTGCACAGGGGGGAGACGCTTTCTTT. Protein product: CASSLSAQGGDAFF.

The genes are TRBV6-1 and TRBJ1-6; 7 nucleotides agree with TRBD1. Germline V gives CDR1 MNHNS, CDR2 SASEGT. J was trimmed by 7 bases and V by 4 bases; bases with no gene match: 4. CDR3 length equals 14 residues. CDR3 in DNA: TGTGCCAGCAGTGCTGGGACAGCGAATTCACCCCTCCACTTT. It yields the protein CASSAGTANSPLHF.

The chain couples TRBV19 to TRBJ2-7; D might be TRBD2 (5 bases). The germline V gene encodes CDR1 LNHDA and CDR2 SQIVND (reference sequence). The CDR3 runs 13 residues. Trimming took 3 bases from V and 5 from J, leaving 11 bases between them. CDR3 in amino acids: CASSILGVDEQYF. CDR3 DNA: TGTGCCAGTAGTATTTTGGGAGTAGACGAGCAGTACTTC.

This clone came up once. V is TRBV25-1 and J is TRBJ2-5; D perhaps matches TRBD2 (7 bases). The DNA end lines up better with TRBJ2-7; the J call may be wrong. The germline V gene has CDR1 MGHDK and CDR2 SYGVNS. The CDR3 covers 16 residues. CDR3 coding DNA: TGTGCCAGCAGTGATTCAGGGGAGGGATTGTGGAACGAGCAGTACTTC. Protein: CASSDSGEGLWNEQYF.

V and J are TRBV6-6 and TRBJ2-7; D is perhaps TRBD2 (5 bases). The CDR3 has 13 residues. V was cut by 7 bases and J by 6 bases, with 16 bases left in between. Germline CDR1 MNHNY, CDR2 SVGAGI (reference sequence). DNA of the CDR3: TGTGCCAGCACCGCTCTAGCACATGTCGAGCAGTACTTC. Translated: CASTALAHVEQYF.